This is a list of T cell receptor beta chains from one sample in a study of monozygotic twins with cystic fibrosis. Produced via immunoSEQ multiplex PCR; TCRdb's table is partial and in-frame only. The sample includes approximately 34,000 clones, about 96% seen only once; the top ten take 0.15% to 0.2%. The specimen was blood. The receptors stem from a girl aged 2-10 years with cystic fibrosis. The CDR3 runs from the conserved cysteine through the conserved F or W. The D gene is left open where the match is weak. Some rows have no size entry. The others give once, few or many, or a class for an expanded clone.

v_call	d_call	clone_size	j_call	cdr3_length	cdr3_aa	cdr3_nt
TRBV28	TRBD1	.	TRBJ1-3	18	CASSLYLIDRGEGNTIYF	TGTGCCAGCAGTTTATACCTCATAGACAGGGGTGAAGGAAACACCATATATTTT
TRBV10-3	.	once	TRBJ1-1	14	CAISEAPSIPEAFF	TGTGCCATCAGTGAGGCCCCCTCGATACCTGAAGCTTTCTTT
TRBV2	.	.	TRBJ2-3	12	CASSESVSPQYF	TGTGCCAGCAGTGAATCGGTGAGCCCGCAGTATTTT
TRBV2	.	.	TRBJ1-3	13	CASSDRGGNTIYF	TGTGCCAGCAGTGACCGAGGGGGAAACACCATATATTTT
TRBV15	.	.	TRBJ2-1	15	CATSRDLGRDNEQFF	TGTGCCACCAGCAGAGATCTGGGGCGGGACAATGAGCAGTTCTTC
TRBV5-4	TRBD1	few	TRBJ1-2	14	CASSHRGQAYGYTF	TGTGCCAGCAGCCACAGAGGACAGGCCTATGGCTACACCTTC
TRBV30	TRBD1	.	TRBJ2-7	14	CAWSVPGQTYEQYF	TGTGCCTGGAGTGTGCCGGGACAGACCTACGAGCAGTACTTC
TRBV7-2	.	.	TRBJ1-1	13	CASNMEQNTEAFF	TGTGCCAGCAACATGGAACAGAACACTGAAGCTTTCTTT
TRBV9	.	.	TRBJ2-3	16	CASSVAPGLNTDTQYF	TGTGCCAGCAGCGTAGCTCCGGGATTGAACACAGATACGCAGTATTTT
TRBV29-1	.	.	TRBJ2-1	13	CSGDLSSYNEQFF	TGCAGCGGGGACTTGAGCTCCTACAATGAGCAGTTCTTC
TRBV18	TRBD1	.	TRBJ1-4	14	CASSLGQGSEKLFF	TGTGCCAGCTCACTGGGACAGGGGAGTGAAAAACTGTTTTTT
TRBV5-6	TRBD1	.	TRBJ2-1	15	CASSWDRGPRNEQFF	TGTGCCAGCAGCTGGGACAGGGGGCCACGCAATGAGCAGTTCTTC
TRBV6-5	TRBD1	.	TRBJ1-1	15	CASSQGGVPNTEAFF	TGTGCCAGCAGCCAGGGGGGAGTCCCAAACACTGAAGCTTTCTTT
TRBV4-1	TRBD1	.	TRBJ1-2	16	CASSPIRQQGAKGYTF	TGCGCCAGCAGCCCAATACGCCAACAGGGGGCAAAGGGCTACACCTTC
TRBV5-6	.	.	TRBJ2-3	17	CASSLNGVSRGPVTQYF	TGTGCCAGCAGCTTGAATGGGGTTTCCCGGGGACCAGTAACGCAGTATTTT
TRBV5-6	.	once	TRBJ1-2	18	CASSTISRFKGSNYGYTF	TGTGCCAGCAGCACAATCTCCAGGTTTAAGGGGAGTAACTATGGCTACACCTTC
TRBV19	.	.	TRBJ2-1	15	CASSIDPGSYNEQFF	TGTGCCAGTAGTATAGATCCAGGGTCCTACAATGAGCAGTTCTTC
TRBV27	TRBD2	.	TRBJ2-1	15	CATRRASGFYNEQFF	TGTGCCACCCGAAGGGCTAGCGGGTTCTACAATGAGCAGTTCTTC
TRBV5-5	.	.	TRBJ1-1	13	CASNQWLSTEAFF	TGTGCCAGCAACCAGTGGCTAAGCACTGAAGCTTTCTTT
TRBV5-1	TRBD1	.	TRBJ2-5	15	CASTLRGQGTETQYF	TGCGCCAGCACCCTAAGGGGACAGGGGACAGAGACCCAGTACTTC
TRBV30	.	.	TRBJ2-1	16	CAWSSIGRSQDNEQFF	TGTGCCTGGAGTTCTATAGGGCGGTCCCAAGACAATGAGCAGTTCTTC
TRBV5-1	TRBD2	once	TRBJ2-1	15	CASSLGGSSDNEQFF	TGCGCCAGCAGCTTGGGCGGGAGTTCGGACAATGAGCAGTTCTTC
TRBV10-2	.	few	TRBJ2-7	11	CASSPSYEQYF	TGCGCCAGCAGTCCATCCTACGAGCAGTACTTC
TRBV19	TRBD1	.	TRBJ1-2	14	CASSIQGALGGYTF	TGTGCCAGTAGTATACAGGGGGCCCTAGGGGGCTACACCTTC
TRBV5-6	.	.	TRBJ2-1	12	CASSLENNEQFF	TGTGCCAGCAGCTTGGAGAACAATGAGCAGTTCTTC
TRBV11-2	TRBD2	.	TRBJ2-7	14	CASSMGLAGYEQYF	TGTGCCAGCAGCATGGGACTAGCGGGCTACGAGCAGTACTTC
TRBV5-1	.	few	TRBJ1-2	14	CASSVSRDTYGYTF	TGCGCCAGCAGCGTAAGCAGGGACACGTATGGCTACACCTTC
TRBV19	.	.	TRBJ1-5	14	CASQTVPSNQPQHF	TGTGCCAGTCAAACAGTTCCCAGCAATCAGCCCCAGCATTTT
TRBV7-9	.	.	TRBJ2-3	18	CASSLTLTVTTSTDTQYF	TGTGCCAGCAGCTTAACTTTGACTGTTACAACTAGCACAGATACGCAGTATTTT
TRBV19	.	.	TRBJ2-1	13	CASSIVGGGEQFF	TGTGCCAGTAGTATAGTTGGGGGTGGGGAGCAGTTCTTC
TRBV18	TRBD1	.	TRBJ1-1	16	CASSPGTGGTLTEAFF	TGTGCCAGCTCACCAGGGACAGGGGGAACTCTCACTGAAGCTTTCTTT
TRBV27	.	.	TRBJ2-7	16	CASSLVGRSATYEQYF	TGTGCCAGCAGTTTAGTTGGGCGGAGCGCCACCTACGAGCAGTACTTC
TRBV20-1	.	once	TRBJ1-2	11	CSAGGDAGYTF	TGCAGTGCCGGAGGGGACGCGGGCTACACCTTC
TRBV5-1	.	.	TRBJ2-3	13	CASSLQELDTQYF	TGCGCCAGCAGCTTACAGGAGCTAGATACGCAGTATTTT
TRBV6-5	TRBD1	.	TRBJ2-1	15	CASSYGRTGHDEQFF	TGTGCCAGCAGCTATGGGCGGACAGGGCATGACGAGCAGTTCTTC